The 21 T cell receptor beta chains below were found in one sample sequenced in a study of blood T cells in healthy people across ages. With a J-beta primer mix and a sample-barcoded 5' primer, a second PCR ran about 7 to 12 cycles. A single record per CDR3 protein comes from TCRdb applying MiXCR to the 5' RACE reads. This table has some 1,500,000 distinct CDR3 sequences, approximately 42% appearing once. Sequencing was carried out using blood. Receptor source: a woman aged 18-35 years in good health.

J is TRBJ2-1 and V is TRBV13, with 11 bases matching TRBD1. V shed 4 bases and J 9 bases; nucleotides not matched to a gene: 14. The germline gives CDR1 PRHDT, CDR2 FYEKMQ (reference sequence). This CDR3 is 17 amino acids long. The DNA for the CDR3 is TGTGCCAGCAGCTCTTCAAAAACCGGGACAGGGGGGATTGAGCAGTTCTTC. This gives the protein CASSSSKTGTGGIEQFF.

This clonotype was recorded a few times. The rearrangement links TRBV7-2 to TRBJ2-1; TRBD2 matches 8 bases. CDR1 SGHTA and CDR2 FQGNSA come from the germline V gene. CDR3 length: 16 residues. The junction had 7 bases not matched to a gene; V was cut back by 6 bases and J by 0 bases. The CDR3: CASRETSVSSYNEQFF. DNA of the CDR3: TGTGCCAGCAGGGAGACTAGCGTAAGCTCCTACAATGAGCAGTTCTTC.

The chain recombines TRBV5-4 with TRBJ2-3, with TRBD1 identical over 8 bases. The CDR3 is 14 residues long. Unmatched junction bases numbered 3, after V lost 4 bases and J lost 2 bases. Germline V gene sequence: CDR1 SGHNT, CDR2 YYREEE (reference sequence). Here the CDR3 reads CASSMTGVTDTQYF. The CDR3 nucleotides are TGTGCCAGCAGCATGACAGGGGTCACAGATACGCAGTATTTT.

V gene TRBV4-1 combines with J gene TRBJ2-5; weak D call: TRBD2 (6 bases). The CDR3 totals 16 residues. The germline V gene has CDR1 MGHRA and CDR2 YSYEKL. The germline V and J ends were trimmed by 3 bases and 2 bases, with 16 bases remaining between them. The CDR3 reads CASSHDPGDLQETQYF. In nucleotides, the CDR3 is TGCGCCAGCAGCCATGACCCGGGGGACCTACAAGAGACCCAGTACTTC.

This chain links TRBV20-1 with TRBJ1-1, with D possibly matching TRBD1 (6 bases). Deletions cut 1 base from V and 1 base from J, with 10 bases between. The CDR3 spans 14 residues. Germline V CDR1 and CDR2: DFQATT, SNEGSKA (reference sequence). The CDR3 DNA is TGCAGTGCTAGAGGAGGGACACCGAACACTGAAGCTTTCTTT. Its protein is CSARGGTPNTEAFF.

This clonotype has just one count. The chain has TRBV15 and TRBJ2-1; D remains ambiguous. V lost 3 bases and J 8 bases, leaving 8 bases between the germline ends. Germline CDR1 reads LNHNV; CDR2 reads YYDKDF (reference sequence). The CDR3 consists of 12 residues. The CDR3 coding sequence is TGTGCCACCAGCAGGGCTAGGGATGAGCAGTTCTTC. It encodes CATSRARDEQFF.

The chain links TRBV20-1 to TRBJ1-2; D perhaps matches TRBD1 (6 bases). The CDR3 consists of 15 residues. Trimming left V 0 bases short and J 1 base short, with 12 bases between. CDR1 is DFQATT and CDR2 is SNEGSKA in the germline V gene (reference sequence). CDR3 sequence: CSARDRGRGNYGYTF. The CDR3 region has the DNA TGCAGTGCTAGAGATCGAGGCAGGGGTAACTATGGCTACACCTTC.

V gene TRBV10-3 combines with J gene TRBJ1-2, with TRBD1 as a possible D gene (6 bases). The CDR3 contains 16 residues. Germline-derived CDR1 and CDR2 are ENHRY and SYGVKD. V dropped 2 bases and J dropped 0 bases, with 13 bases sitting between them. CDR3 nucleotide sequence: TGTGCCATCAGTGAGGGTCCCAGACAGGCTAACTATGGCTACACCTTC. It encodes CAISEGPRQANYGYTF.

CDR3 DNA: TGCAGTGCTCGGACCCCGAACTATGGCTACACCTTC. Translation gives CSARTPNYGYTF. The chain employs TRBV20-1 and TRBJ1-2; D uncertain. CDR1 and CDR2 (germline): DFQATT, SNEGSKA (reference sequence). The CDR3 loop spans 12 amino acids. The germline V and J ends were trimmed by 5 bases and 2 bases, with 9 bases remaining between them.

The rearrangement links TRBV20-1 to TRBJ2-5; D is perhaps TRBD1 or TRBD2 (6 bases each). V lost 3 bases and J 11 bases, leaving 25 bases between the germline ends. Germline V CDR1 and CDR2: DFQATT, SNEGSKA (reference sequence). The CDR3 runs to 15 residues. The CDR3 DNA reads TGCAGTGCTAGGGTCCAGGGGAGTCCTTCGGGGGAGCAGTACTTC. Residues: CSARVQGSPSGEQYF.

The rearrangement links TRBV4-3 to TRBJ2-1, with D perhaps matching TRBD2 (6 bases). Germline V gene data show CDR1 as LGHNA and CDR2 as YSLEER. The CDR3 spans 16 residues. Trimming shortened V by 0 bases and J by 3 bases, and 12 bases separated the two germline ends. CDR3 sequence (DNA): TGCGCCAGCAGCCAAGAAGGAGGGACTGACTACAATGAGCAGTTCTTC. Residues: CASSQEGGTDYNEQFF.

The V gene is TRBV6-5, the J gene TRBJ2-1; D is unclear. Per the germline V gene, CDR1 is MNHEY and CDR2 is SVGAGI. V gave up 2 bases and J gave up 4 bases, with 15 bases separating them. The CDR3 extends over 16 amino acids. The CDR3 here is CASSYKGIPLYNEQFF. The CDR3, as DNA: TGTGCCAGCAGTTACAAGGGAATTCCCCTTTACAATGAGCAGTTCTTC.

Regarding this clonotype: A read error may explain this, as a much larger clone is one base away. J is TRBJ2-3 and V is TRBV7-2, with D uncertain. The CDR3 is made up of 14 amino acids. Germline V gives CDR1 SGHTA, CDR2 FQGNSA. The CDR3 loop is CASSLVGVGDAQYF. CDR3 nucleotides: TGTGCCAGCAGCTTAGTTGGGGTCGGAGATGCGCAGTATTTT.

The chain joins TRBV28 to TRBJ2-7, with TRBD1 matching over 9 bases. The CDR3 has 15 residues. From germline, CDR1 is MDHEN and CDR2 SYDVKM. Trimming cost V 5 bases and J 5 bases; bases outside gene matches: 10. This chain's CDR3 is CASSLTGTGTHEQYF. The CDR3 DNA sequence: TGTGCCAGCAGTCTCACCGGGACAGGGACTCACGAGCAGTACTTC.

The rearrangement links TRBV7-2 to TRBJ2-3; no clear D. The germline gives CDR1 SGHTA, CDR2 FQGNSA. The V and J ends lost 4 bases and 8 bases respectively, with 13 bases between them. There are 13 residues in the CDR3. As DNA, the CDR3 is TGTGCCAGCAGCTCCACCAAGGTCGGTACGCAGTATTTT. Protein product: CASSSTKVGTQYF.

The V gene is TRBV7-3, the J gene TRBJ1-1; the match to TRBD1 covers 8 bases. This CDR3 spans 13 amino acids. The V and J ends lost 5 bases and 7 bases, in that order; junction bases with no gene match: 6. Per the germline V gene, CDR1 is SGHTA and CDR2 is FQGTGA. Here the CDR3 DNA reads TGTGCCAGCAGCCTGGACAGGGTGGGTGAAGCTTTCTTT. It is translated as CASSLDRVGEAFF.

This chain links TRBV7-9 with TRBJ1-4; the D is unclear. This CDR3 has 14 amino acids. Germline lookup yields CDR1 SEHNR and CDR2 FQNEAQ (reference sequence). Between the trimmed V and J ends, which lost 8 bases and 5 bases, there was a span of 15 bases. The CDR3 DNA follows: TGTGCCAGCGGCCAGACGGTGGAGAATGAAAAACTGTTTTTT. As protein: CASGQTVENEKLFF.

This clonotype occurred a few times. J is TRBJ2-5 and V is TRBV4-3; D uncertain. Germline CDR1 LGHNA, CDR2 YSLEER. V dropped 0 bases and J dropped 1 base, with 15 bases sitting between them. The CDR3 is 17 amino acids. DNA for the CDR3: TGCGCCAGCAGCCAAGATAATCGGCCAGGATTCCAAGAGACCCAGTACTTC. Translating it yields CASSQDNRPGFQETQYF.

The rearrangement uses TRBV7-2 and TRBJ2-3; 9 bases agree with TRBD2. There are 17 residues in the CDR3. CDR1 is SGHTA, CDR2 FQGNSA, per germline. Trimming at V came to 5 bases and at J to 2 bases, leaving 11 bases not matched to a gene. The CDR3 region has the DNA TGTGCCAGCAGCCCTGATGGACTAGCGATCAACACAGATACGCAGTATTTT. Translating gives CASSPDGLAINTDTQYF.

The rearrangement links TRBV20-1 to TRBJ2-3; 10 nucleotides agree with TRBD2. J gave up 6 bases and V 2 bases, and 5 bases lay outside the gene matches. Per the germline V gene, CDR1 is DFQATT and CDR2 is SNEGSKA (reference sequence). This CDR3 spans 14 amino acids. This CDR3 reads CSARTSGILDTQYF. Written as DNA, the CDR3 is TGCAGTGCTAGAACTAGCGGGATTTTGGATACGCAGTATTTT.

In its sample, this clonotype was seen a few times. The chain joins TRBV12-3 or TRBV12-4 to TRBJ2-1; 11 positions agree with TRBD2. V shed 6 bases, J shed 8 bases, and the junction held 9 bases outside the gene matches. The CDR3 sequence is 15 residues long. CDR3 nucleotide sequence: TGTGCCAGCAGCCCCCGACTAGCGGGGCTTTATGAGCAGTTCTTC. It specifies CASSPRLAGLYEQFF.